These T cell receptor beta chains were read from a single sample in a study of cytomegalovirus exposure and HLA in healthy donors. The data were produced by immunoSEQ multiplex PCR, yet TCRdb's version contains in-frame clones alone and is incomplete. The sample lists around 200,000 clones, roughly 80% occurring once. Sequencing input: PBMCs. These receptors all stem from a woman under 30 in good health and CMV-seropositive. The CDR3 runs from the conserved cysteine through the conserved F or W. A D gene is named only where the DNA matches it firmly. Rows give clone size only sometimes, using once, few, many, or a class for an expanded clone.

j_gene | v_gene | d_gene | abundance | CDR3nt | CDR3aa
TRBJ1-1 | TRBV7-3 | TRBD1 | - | TGTGCCAGCAGCTTAAGTCGGACAGGTAATACTGAAGCTTTCTTT | CASSLSRTGNTEAFF
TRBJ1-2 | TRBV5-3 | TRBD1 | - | TGTGCCAGAAGGGTGGCCGGGACAGCCTATGGCTACACCTTC | CARRVAGTAYGYTF
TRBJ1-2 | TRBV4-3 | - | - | TGCGCCAGCAGCCCTTCGGACAGATCCTATGGCTACACCTTC | CASSPSDRSYGYTF
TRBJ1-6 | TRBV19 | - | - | TGTGCCAGTAGATCCCCACGGGTCCCAAATTCACCCCTCCACTTT | CASRSPRVPNSPLHF
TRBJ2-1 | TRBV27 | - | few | TGTGCCAGCAGGGGACTGGCGGGGTCGTACAATGAGCAGTTCTTC | CASRGLAGSYNEQFF
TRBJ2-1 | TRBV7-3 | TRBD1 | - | TGTGCCAGTTCCACCGGGACAGGGTACCTCAATGAGCAGTTCTTC | CASSTGTGYLNEQFF
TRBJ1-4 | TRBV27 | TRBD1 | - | TGTGCCAGCAGTAGAATGACAGGGGAAAAACTGTTTTTT | CASSRMTGEKLFF
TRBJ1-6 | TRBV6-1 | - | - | TGTGCCAGCAGTCCCGATAGTTCACCCCTCCACTTT | CASSPDSSPLHF
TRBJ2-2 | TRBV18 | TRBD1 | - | TGTGCCAGCTCACAACAGGGGGCGACCACCGGGGAGCTGTTTTTT | CASSQQGATTGELFF
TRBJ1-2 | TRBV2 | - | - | TGTGCCAGCAGCCCAGAGGAGAACTATGGCTACACCTTC | CASSPEENYGYTF
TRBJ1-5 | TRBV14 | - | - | TGTGCCAGCAGCCAAGATCCAGGCCAGCCCCAGCATTTT | CASSQDPGQPQHF
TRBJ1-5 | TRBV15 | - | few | TGTGCCACCAGCAGAGATCAACTTGAGCCCCAGCATTTT | CATSRDQLEPQHF
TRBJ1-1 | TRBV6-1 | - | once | TGTGCCAGCAGTGAAGCTAGGCAGGACAAAGCTTTCTTT | CASSEARQDKAFF
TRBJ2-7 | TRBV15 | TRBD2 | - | TGTGCCACCAGCAGAGCGGGGGGGAGCTCCTACGAGCAGTACTTC | CATSRAGGSSYEQYF
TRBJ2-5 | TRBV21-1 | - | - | TGTGCCAGCAGCAAAGGCCCGGGAATTGGAGAGACCCAGTACTTC | CASSKGPGIGETQYF
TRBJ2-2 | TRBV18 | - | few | TGTGCCAGCTCACCAGGGCAAGCGGCCGGGGAGCTGTTTTTT | CASSPGQAAGELFF
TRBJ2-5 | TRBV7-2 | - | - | TGTGCCAGCAGCTTAGGACAGGTACAAGAGACCCAGTACTTC | CASSLGQVQETQYF
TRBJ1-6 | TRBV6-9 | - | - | TGTGCCAGCAACCACAGGGACACACCCCTCCACTTT | CASNHRDTPLHF
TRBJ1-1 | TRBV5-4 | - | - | TGTGCCAGCAGCTTCAGGGTAGATAGGAACACTGAAGCTTTCTTT | CASSFRVDRNTEAFF
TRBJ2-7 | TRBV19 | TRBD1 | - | TGTGCCAGTAACCCGGGACAGGGAGTTTTCTACGAGCAGTACTTC | CASNPGQGVFYEQYF
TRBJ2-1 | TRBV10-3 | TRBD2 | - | TGTGCCATCAGCACCCAAGCGGGGGGGCCAAAAAACAATGAGCAGTTCTTC | CAISTQAGGPKNNEQFF
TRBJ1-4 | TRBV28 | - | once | TGTGCCAGCAGGGACAGCTGGGAAAAACTGTTTTTT | CASRDSWEKLFF
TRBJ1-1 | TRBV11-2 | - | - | TGTGCCAGCAGTCAAGGGGTCGGAGCGAACACTGAAGCTTTCTTT | CASSQGVGANTEAFF
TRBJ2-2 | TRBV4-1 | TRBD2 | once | TGCGCCAGCAGCCAAGGGACTAGCGGCACCGGGGAGCTGTTTTTT | CASSQGTSGTGELFF
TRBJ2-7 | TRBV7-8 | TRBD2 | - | TGTGCCAGCAGCTCTTTAGCGGGGCGCTCCTACGAGCAGTACTTC | CASSSLAGRSYEQYF
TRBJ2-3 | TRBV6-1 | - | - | TGTGCCAGCAGTGAAGGAGGGCGGGGACCAGCCGTAGATACGCAGTATTTT | CASSEGGRGPAVDTQYF
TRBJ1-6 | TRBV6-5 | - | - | TGTGCCAGTGGAGGGTTCCCCCTTAATTCACCCCTCCACTTT | CASGGFPLNSPLHF
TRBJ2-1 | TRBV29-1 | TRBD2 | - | TGCAGCGTGGATAGCGGGCTCTCCTACAATGAGCAGTTCTTC | CSVDSGLSYNEQFF
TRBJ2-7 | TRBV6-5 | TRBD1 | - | TGTGCCAGCAGCACGGGACAGGGATCCTACGAGCAGTACTTC | CASSTGQGSYEQYF
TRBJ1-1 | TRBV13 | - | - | TGTGCCAGCCACGGCCCCGTAACTATGAACACTGAAGCTTTCTTT | CASHGPVTMNTEAFF
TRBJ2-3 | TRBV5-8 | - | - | TGTGCCAGCAGCTTCATGGGAGACACAGATACGCAGTATTTT | CASSFMGDTDTQYF
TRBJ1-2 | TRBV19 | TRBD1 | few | TGTGCCAGTAGGACAGGGGGCGCATTTTACACCTTC | CASRTGGAFYTF
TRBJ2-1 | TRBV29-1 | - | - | TGCAGCGTTGGTTTGCCCAGCTCCTACAATGAGCAGTTCTTC | CSVGLPSSYNEQFF
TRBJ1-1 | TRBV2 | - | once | TGTGCCAGCAGTGCTCAACAGGGAGCGAACACTGAAGCTTTCTTT | CASSAQQGANTEAFF
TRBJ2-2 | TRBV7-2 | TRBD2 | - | TGTGCCAGCAGCTTATGGGGGGGAGACACCGGGGAGCTGTTTTTT | CASSLWGGDTGELFF
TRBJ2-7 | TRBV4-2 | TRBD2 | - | TGTGCCAGCAGCCCCTCCGGGACTAGCGGGGGATACGAGCAGTACTTC | CASSPSGTSGGYEQYF
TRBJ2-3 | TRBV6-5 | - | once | TGTGCCAGCAGTCCGGGTGGGGATACGCAGTATTTT | CASSPGGDTQYF
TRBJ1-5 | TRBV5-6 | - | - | TGTGCCAGCAGCTTGGATGGACAGAATCAGCCCCAGCATTTT | CASSLDGQNQPQHF
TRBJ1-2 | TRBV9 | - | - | TGTGCCAGCAGCGTAGTCCCCGGGGGTCCTACTCCAAACTCACTCTATGGCTACACCTTC | CASSVVPGGPTPNSLYGYTF
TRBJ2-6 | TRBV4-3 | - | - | TGCGCCAGCAGCCAAGACGTTTCTGGGGCCAACGTCCTGACTTTC | CASSQDVSGANVLTF
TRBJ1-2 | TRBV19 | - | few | TGTGCCAGTAAACCCCAGGGGAGAGGCTACACCTTC | CASKPQGRGYTF
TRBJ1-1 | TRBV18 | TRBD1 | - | TGTGCCAGCTCACCACCCCAGGGGGCGACTGAAGCTTTCTTT | CASSPPQGATEAFF
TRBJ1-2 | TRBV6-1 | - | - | TGTGCCAGCAGTGAAGCCCCTTATGGCTACACCTTC | CASSEAPYGYTF
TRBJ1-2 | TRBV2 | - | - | TGTGCCAGCAGTGCCCTATACTATGGCTACACCTTC | CASSALYYGYTF
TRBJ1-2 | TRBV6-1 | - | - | TGTGCCAGTAGTGACGGTTATAACTATGGCTACACCTTC | CASSDGYNYGYTF
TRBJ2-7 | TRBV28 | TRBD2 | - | TGTGCCAGCAGTTTGACGGGACTAGCGGGGGCGCAATCCTACGAGCAGTACTTC | CASSLTGLAGAQSYEQYF
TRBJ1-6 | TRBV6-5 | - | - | TGTGCCAGCACTACCGCCCCAAATTCACCCCTCCACTTT | CASTTAPNSPLHF
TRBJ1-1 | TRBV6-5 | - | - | TGTGCCAGCCGGAGGGGACCTGAAGCTTTCTTT | CASRRGPEAFF
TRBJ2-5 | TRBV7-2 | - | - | TGTGCCAGCAGCTTAGGCCCAGGGCAAGAGACCCAGTACTTC | CASSLGPGQETQYF
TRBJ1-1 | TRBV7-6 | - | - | TGTGCCAGCAGCCAGCCCGACAGGCACTGGGGAATGAACACTGAAGCTTTCTTT | CASSQPDRHWGMNTEAFF